The sample holds a few counts of the clone carrying this T cell receptor (beta chain). What it recognizes is unknown. Sample time point: persistent/refractory GD, antithyroid drugs over 5 years with positive TRAb. Preparation of the TCR library used RNA extracted from PBMCs. Roughly 9.6-milliliter peripheral blood samples went into EDTA tubes. HTBI primers from iRepertoire and Arm-PCR of CDR3 regions yielded the TCR beta libraries. TCRdb called the multiplex PCR reads again in MiXCR, with one record for every CDR3 protein. The sample includes 400,000 or so distinct CDR3 sequences, about a quarter seen only once; the top ten take around 26%. V lost 1 base to trimming and J lost 0 bases, with 9 bases between them. This CDR3 has 15 amino acids. Germline-derived CDR1 and CDR2 are MGHRA and YSYEKL. These data originate in a study of regulatory T cells in long-lasting Graves disease. In the study overall: The study counted Graves' disease as persistent given over 5 years of antithyroid drugs and positive TSH receptor antibodies.

General observations from the study: Thyroid tissue went unstudied; only peripheral blood was examined. Under persistent disease, TRBV28, TRBJ1-2 and TRBJ2-5 were used preferentially.

The V gene is TRBV4-1, the J gene TRBJ2-5, with D perhaps being TRBD1 or TRBD2 (5 bases each). Source: peripheral blood mononuclear cells (PBMCs), taken when the disease was refractory, from a patient treated with antithyroid drugs. This receptor was obtained from a female donor with Graves disease. The CDR3 DNA sequence: TGCGCCAGCAGCCAAGTTGGGGGAAACCAAGAGACCCAGTACTTC. It codes for CASSQVGGNQETQYF.